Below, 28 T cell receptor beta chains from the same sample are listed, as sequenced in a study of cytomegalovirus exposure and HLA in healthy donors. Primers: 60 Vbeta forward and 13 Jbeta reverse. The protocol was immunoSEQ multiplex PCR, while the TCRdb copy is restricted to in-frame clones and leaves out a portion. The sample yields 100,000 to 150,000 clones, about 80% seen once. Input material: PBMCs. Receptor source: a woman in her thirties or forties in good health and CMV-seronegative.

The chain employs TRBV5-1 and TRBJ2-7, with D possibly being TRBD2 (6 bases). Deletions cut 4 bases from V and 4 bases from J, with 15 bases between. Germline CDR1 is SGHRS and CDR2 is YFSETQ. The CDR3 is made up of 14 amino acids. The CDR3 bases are TGCGCCAGCAGCGAGGGAGGTCTAGCGTACGAGCAGTACTTC. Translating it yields CASSEGGLAYEQYF.

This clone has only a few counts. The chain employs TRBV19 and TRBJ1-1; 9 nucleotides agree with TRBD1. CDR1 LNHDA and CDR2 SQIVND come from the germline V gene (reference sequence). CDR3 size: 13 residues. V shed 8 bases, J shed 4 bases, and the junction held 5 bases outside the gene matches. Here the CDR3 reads CASAGTGPTEAFF. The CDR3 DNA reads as TGTGCCAGTGCCGGGACAGGGCCCACTGAAGCTTTCTTT.

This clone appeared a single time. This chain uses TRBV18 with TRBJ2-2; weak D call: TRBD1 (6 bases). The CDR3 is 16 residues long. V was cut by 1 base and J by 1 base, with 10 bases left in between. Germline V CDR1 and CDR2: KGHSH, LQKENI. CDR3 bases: TGTGCCAGCTCACCACGGAGACAGGTGAACACCGGGGAGCTGTTTTTT. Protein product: CASSPRRQVNTGELFF.

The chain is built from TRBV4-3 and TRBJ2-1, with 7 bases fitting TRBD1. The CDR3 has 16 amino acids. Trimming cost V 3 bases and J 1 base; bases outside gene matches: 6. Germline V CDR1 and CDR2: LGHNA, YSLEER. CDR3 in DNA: TGCGCCAGCAGCCAGTTCAGGGACAGATCCTACAATGAGCAGTTCTTC. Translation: CASSQFRDRSYNEQFF.

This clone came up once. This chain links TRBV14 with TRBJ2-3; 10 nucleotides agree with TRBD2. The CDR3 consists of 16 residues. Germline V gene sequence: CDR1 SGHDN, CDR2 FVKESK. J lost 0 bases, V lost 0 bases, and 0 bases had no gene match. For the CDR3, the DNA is TGTGCCAGCAGCCAAGAACTAGCGGGGAGCACAGATACGCAGTATTTT. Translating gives CASSQELAGSTDTQYF.

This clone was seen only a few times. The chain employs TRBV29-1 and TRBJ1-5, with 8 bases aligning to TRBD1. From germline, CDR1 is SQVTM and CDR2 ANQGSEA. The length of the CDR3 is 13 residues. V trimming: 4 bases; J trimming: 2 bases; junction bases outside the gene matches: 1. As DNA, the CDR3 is TGCAGCGTTGCAGGGGGCCGCAATCAGCCCCAGCATTTT. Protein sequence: CSVAGGRNQPQHF.

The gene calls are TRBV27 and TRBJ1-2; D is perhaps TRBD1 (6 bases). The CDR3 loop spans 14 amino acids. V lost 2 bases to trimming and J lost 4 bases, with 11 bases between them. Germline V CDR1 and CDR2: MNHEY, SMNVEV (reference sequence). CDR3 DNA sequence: TGTGCCAGCAGTTTACAGGGGCTTGGCTATGGCTACACCTTC. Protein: CASSLQGLGYGYTF.

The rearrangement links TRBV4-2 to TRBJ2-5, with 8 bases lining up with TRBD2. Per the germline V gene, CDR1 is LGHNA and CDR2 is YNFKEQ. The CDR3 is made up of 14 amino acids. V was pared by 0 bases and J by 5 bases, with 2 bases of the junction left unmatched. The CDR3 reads CASSQEASGETQYF. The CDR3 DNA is TGTGCCAGCAGCCAAGAGGCTAGCGGGGAGACCCAGTACTTC.

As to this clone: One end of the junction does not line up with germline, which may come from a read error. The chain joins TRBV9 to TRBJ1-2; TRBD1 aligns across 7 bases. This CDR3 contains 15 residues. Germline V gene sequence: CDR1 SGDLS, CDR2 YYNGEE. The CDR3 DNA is TGTACCAGCAGCGTAGATAAGGGGGCAATCTATGGCTACACCTTC. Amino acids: CTSSVDKGAIYGYTF.

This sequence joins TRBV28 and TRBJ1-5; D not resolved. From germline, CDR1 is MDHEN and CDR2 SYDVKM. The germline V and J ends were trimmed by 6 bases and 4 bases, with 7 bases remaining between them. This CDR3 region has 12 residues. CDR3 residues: CASRSGNQPQHF. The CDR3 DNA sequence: TGTGCCAGCAGAAGCGGGAATCAGCCCCAGCATTTT. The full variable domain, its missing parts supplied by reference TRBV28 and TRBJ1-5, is DVKVTQSSRYLVKRTGEKVFLECVQDMDHENMFWYRQDPGLGLRLIYFSYDVKMKEKGDIPEGYSVSREKKERFSLILESASTNQTSMYLCASRSGNQPQHFGDGTRLSIL.

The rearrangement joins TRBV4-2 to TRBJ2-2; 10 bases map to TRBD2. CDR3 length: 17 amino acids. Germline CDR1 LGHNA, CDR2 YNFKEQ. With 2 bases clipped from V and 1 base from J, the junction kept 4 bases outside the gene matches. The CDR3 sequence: CASSQRVAGGNTGELFF. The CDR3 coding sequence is TGTGCCAGCAGCCAAAGGGTAGCGGGAGGGAACACCGGGGAGCTGTTTTTT.

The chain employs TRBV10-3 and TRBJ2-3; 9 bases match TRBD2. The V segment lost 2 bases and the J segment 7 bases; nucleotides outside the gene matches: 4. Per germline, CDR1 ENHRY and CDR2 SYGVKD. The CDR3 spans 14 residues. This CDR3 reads CAISEGGGGNTQYF. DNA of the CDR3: TGTGCCATCAGTGAGGGCGGGGGGGGTAATACGCAGTATTTT.

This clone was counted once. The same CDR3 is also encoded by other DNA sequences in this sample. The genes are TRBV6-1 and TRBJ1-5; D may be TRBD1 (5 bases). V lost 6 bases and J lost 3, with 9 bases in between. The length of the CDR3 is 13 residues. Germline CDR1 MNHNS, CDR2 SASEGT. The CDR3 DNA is TGTGCCAGCAGACAGGTGAACAATCAGCCCCAGCATTTT. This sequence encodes CASRQVNNQPQHF.

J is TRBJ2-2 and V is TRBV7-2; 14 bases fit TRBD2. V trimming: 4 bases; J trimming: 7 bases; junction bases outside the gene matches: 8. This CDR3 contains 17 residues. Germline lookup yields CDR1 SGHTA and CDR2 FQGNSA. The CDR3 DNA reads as TGTGCCAGCAGCTCTGGGACTAGCGGGAGCAGGGTCGGGGAGCTGTTTTTT. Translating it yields CASSSGTSGSRVGELFF. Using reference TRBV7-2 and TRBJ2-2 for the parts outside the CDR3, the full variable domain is GAGVSQSPSNKVTEKGKDVELRCDPISGHTALYWYRQSLGQGLEFLIYFQGNSAPDKSGLPSDRFSAERTGGSVSTLTIQRTQQEDSAVYLCASSSGTSGSRVGELFFGEGSRLTVL.

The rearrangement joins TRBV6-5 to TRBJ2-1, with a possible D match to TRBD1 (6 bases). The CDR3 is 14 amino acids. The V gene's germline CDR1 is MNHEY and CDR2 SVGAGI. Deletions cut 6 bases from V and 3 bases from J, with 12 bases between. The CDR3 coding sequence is TGTGCCAGCAGCAGTAGGGGGTACTACAATGAGCAGTTCTTC. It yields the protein CASSSRGYYNEQFF.

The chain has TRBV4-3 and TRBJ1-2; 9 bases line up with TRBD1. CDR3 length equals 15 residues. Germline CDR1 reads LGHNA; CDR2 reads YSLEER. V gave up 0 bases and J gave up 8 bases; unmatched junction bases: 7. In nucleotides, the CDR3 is TGCGCCAGCAGCCAAGACCTCACAGGGGGCAGAGGCTACACCTTC. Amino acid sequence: CASSQDLTGGRGYTF.

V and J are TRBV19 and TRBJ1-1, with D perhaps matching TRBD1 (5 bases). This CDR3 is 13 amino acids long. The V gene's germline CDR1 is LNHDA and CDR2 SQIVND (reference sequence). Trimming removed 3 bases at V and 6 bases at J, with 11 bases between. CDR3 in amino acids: CASSIGGVAEAFF. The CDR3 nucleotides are TGTGCCAGTAGTATCGGGGGAGTCGCTGAAGCTTTCTTT.

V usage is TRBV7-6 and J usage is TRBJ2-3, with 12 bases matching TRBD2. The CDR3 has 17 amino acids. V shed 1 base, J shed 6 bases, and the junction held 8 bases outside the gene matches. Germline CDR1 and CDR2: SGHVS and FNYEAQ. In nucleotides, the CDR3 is TGTGCCAGCAGCTTAGGACGGCTAGCGGGAGGGTTGGATACGCAGTATTTT. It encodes CASSLGRLAGGLDTQYF.

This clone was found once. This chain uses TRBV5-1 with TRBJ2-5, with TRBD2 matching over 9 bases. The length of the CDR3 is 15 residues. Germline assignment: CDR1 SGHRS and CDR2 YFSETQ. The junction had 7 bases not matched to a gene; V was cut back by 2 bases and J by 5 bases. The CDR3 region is CASSFERGEGETQYF. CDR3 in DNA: TGCGCCAGCAGCTTCGAGCGGGGGGAGGGGGAGACCCAGTACTTC. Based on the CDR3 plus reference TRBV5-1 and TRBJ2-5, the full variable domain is KAGVTQTPRYLIKTRGQQVTLSCSPISGHRSVSWYQQTPGQGLQFLFEYFSETQRNKGNFPGRFSGRQFSNSRSEMNVSTLELGDSALYLCASSFERGEGETQYFGPGTRLLVL.

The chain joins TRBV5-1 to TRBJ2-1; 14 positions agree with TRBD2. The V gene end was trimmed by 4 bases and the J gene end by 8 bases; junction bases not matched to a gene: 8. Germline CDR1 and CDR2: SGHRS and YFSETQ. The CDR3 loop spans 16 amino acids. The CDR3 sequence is CASSDRTSGRKDEQFF. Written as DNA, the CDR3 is TGCGCCAGCAGCGATCGGACTAGCGGGAGGAAGGATGAGCAGTTCTTC.

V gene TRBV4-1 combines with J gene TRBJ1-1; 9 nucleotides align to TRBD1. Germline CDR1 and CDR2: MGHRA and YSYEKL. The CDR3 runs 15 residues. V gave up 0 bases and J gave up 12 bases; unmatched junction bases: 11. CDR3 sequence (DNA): TGCGCCAGCAGCCAAGATAGGACAGGGGCTGGGGTGACTTTCTTT. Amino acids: CASSQDRTGAGVTFF.

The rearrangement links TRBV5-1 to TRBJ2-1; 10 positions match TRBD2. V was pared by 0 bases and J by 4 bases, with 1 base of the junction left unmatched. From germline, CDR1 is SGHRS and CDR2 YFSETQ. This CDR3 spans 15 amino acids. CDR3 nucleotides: TGCGCCAGCAGCTTGGTAGCGGGAGGATACAATGAGCAGTTCTTC. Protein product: CASSLVAGGYNEQFF.

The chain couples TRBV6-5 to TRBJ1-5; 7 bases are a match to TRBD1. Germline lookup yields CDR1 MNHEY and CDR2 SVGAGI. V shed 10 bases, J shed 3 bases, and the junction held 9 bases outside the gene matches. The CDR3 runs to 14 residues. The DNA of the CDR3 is TGTGCCACCCTACTCGACAGGGTCAATCAGCCCCAGCATTTT. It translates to CATLLDRVNQPQHF.

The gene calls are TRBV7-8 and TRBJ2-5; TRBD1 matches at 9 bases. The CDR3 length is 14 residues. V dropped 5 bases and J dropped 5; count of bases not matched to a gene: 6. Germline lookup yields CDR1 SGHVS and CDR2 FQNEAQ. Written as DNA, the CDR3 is TGTGCCAGCAGCCGTGGGACAGGGTGGGAGACCCAGTACTTC. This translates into CASSRGTGWETQYF. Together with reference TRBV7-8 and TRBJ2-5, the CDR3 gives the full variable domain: GAGVSQSPRYKVAKRGQDVALRCDPISGHVSLFWYQQALGQGPEFLTYFQNEAQLDKSGLPSDRFFAERPEGSVSTLKIQRTQQEDSAVYLCASSRGTGWETQYFGPGTRLLVL.

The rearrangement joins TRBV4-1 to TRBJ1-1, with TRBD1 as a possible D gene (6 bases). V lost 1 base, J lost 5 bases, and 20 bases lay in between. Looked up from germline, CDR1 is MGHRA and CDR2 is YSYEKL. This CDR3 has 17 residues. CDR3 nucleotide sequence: TGCGCCAGCAGCCAAGGGGCAGGGGCCGGATGGGTGACTGAAGCTTTCTTT. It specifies CASSQGAGAGWVTEAFF.

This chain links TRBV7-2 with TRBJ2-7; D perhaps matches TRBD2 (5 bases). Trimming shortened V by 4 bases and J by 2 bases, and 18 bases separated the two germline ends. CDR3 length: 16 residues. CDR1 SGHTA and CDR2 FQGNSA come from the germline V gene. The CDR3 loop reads CASSSPAEELTYEQYF. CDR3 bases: TGTGCCAGCAGCTCCCCAGCGGAAGAGCTTACCTACGAGCAGTACTTC.

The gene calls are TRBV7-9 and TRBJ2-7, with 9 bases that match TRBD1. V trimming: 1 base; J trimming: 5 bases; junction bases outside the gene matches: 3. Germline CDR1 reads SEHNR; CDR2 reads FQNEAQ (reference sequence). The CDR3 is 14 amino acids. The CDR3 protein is CASSLVGTGNEQYF. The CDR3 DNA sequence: TGTGCCAGCAGCTTAGTGGGGACAGGGAACGAGCAGTACTTC.

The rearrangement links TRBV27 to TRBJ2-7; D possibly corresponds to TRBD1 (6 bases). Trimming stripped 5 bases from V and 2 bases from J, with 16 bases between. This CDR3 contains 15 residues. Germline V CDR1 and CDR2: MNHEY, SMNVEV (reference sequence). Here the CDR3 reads CASSLTGLQAYEQYF. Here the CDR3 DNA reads TGTGCCAGCAGTCTGACAGGTCTTCAAGCCTACGAGCAGTACTTC.